The 19 T cell receptor beta chains presented below share a single source sample, sequenced in a study of T cell responses to AZD1222 COVID-19 vaccine. Here immunoSEQ multiplex PCR was the method, and the copy in TCRdb shows in-frame clones only, minus some. The data contain about 200,000 clones, around nine tenths of them singletons. The material sequenced was peripheral blood, taken 28 days after the second dose of the MenACWY control vaccine. These receptors were obtained from an adult who received the MenACWY meningococcal vaccine as a control.

The chain recombines TRBV9 with TRBJ2-2; 10 positions agree with TRBD2. Germline V gene sequence: CDR1 SGDLS, CDR2 YYNGEE. The length of the CDR3 is 17 residues. Trimming took 0 bases from V and 0 from J; bases not matched to a gene: 2. CDR3 loop: CASSVGLAGTNTGELFF. The CDR3 DNA reads TGTGCCAGCAGCGTAGGACTAGCGGGCACGAACACCGGGGAGCTGTTTTTT.

The chain couples TRBV27 to TRBJ1-6; a weak D match, TRBD1 (6 bases). CDR1 and CDR2 (germline): MNHEY, SMNVEV (reference sequence). The ends were cut back, 5 bases at V and 9 bases at J, with 14 bases in the middle. The length of the CDR3 is 14 residues. The CDR3 is CASSQSGERSPLHF. The CDR3 coding sequence is TGTGCCAGCAGTCAGTCAGGGGAACGTTCACCCCTCCACTTT.

V usage is TRBV19 and J usage is TRBJ2-5; 9 nucleotides match TRBD1. From germline, CDR1 is LNHDA and CDR2 SQIVND (reference sequence). The ends lost 4 bases at V and 5 bases at J; junction bases unmatched: 2. The CDR3 length is 13 residues. CDR3 region: CASSKQGAETQYF. CDR3 coding DNA: TGTGCCAGTAGTAAACAGGGGGCTGAGACCCAGTACTTC.

The chain links TRBV28 to TRBJ2-1; 10 bases agree with TRBD2. Unmatched junction bases numbered 8, after V lost 6 bases and J lost 3 bases. This CDR3 contains 16 residues. Germline V CDR1 and CDR2: MDHEN, SYDVKM. The CDR3 reads CASREPGLANYNEQFF. The CDR3 DNA sequence: TGTGCCAGCAGGGAACCGGGACTAGCGAACTACAATGAGCAGTTCTTC. Full variable domain (rest looked up from reference TRBV28 and TRBJ2-1): DVKVTQSSRYLVKRTGEKVFLECVQDMDHENMFWYRQDPGLGLRLIYFSYDVKMKEKGDIPEGYSVSREKKERFSLILESASTNQTSMYLCASREPGLANYNEQFFGPGTRLTVL.

J is TRBJ1-6 and V is TRBV27; tentative D call: TRBD1 (6 bases). The CDR3 has 14 amino acids. Germline CDR1 MNHEY, CDR2 SMNVEV (reference sequence). Trimming removed 6 bases at V and 9 bases at J, with 15 bases between. CDR3 sequence reads: CASRLQGGSSPLHF. In DNA form, the CDR3 reads TGTGCCAGCAGACTACAGGGTGGCAGTTCACCCCTCCACTTT.

The rearrangement links TRBV11-2 to TRBJ2-5, with TRBD2 matching 14 bases. Germline CDR1 SGHAT, CDR2 FQNNGV. CDR3 size: 17 residues. Trimming cost V 5 bases and J 3 bases; bases outside gene matches: 8. CDR3 amino acids: CASSPGLAGAMEETQYF. CDR3 bases: TGTGCCAGCAGCCCGGGACTAGCGGGGGCAATGGAAGAGACCCAGTACTTC.

The chain has TRBV19 and TRBJ2-5; maybe TRBD1 (6 bases). V was trimmed by 7 bases and J by 4 bases, leaving 13 bases between them. Per the germline V gene, CDR1 is LNHDA and CDR2 is SQIVND (reference sequence). This CDR3 comprises 13 residues. CDR3 in amino acids: CASTEGVGETQYF. The DNA of the CDR3 is TGTGCCAGTACCGAGGGGGTCGGAGAGACCCAGTACTTC.

The chain is built from TRBV15 and TRBJ1-3, with TRBD1 as a possible D gene (6 bases). The CDR3 has 14 amino acids. The ends were cut back, 8 bases at V and 4 bases at J, with 15 bases in the middle. Germline loops: CDR1 LNHNV, CDR2 YYDKDF (reference sequence). CDR3 amino acids: CATSPGAAGNTIYF. CDR3 in DNA: TGTGCCACCTCACCAGGGGCGGCAGGAAACACCATATATTTT.

The rearrangement links TRBV12-5 to TRBJ2-2; perhaps TRBD2 as D (5 bases). The CDR3 has 15 residues. Germline loops: CDR1 LGHNT, CDR2 FRNRAP. V lost 2 bases to trimming and J lost 0 bases, with 7 bases between them. The CDR3 region has the DNA TGTGCTAGTGGTTTGTCGGGAACGAACACCGGGGAGCTGTTTTTT. Translating gives CASGLSGTNTGELFF.

The chain combines TRBV18 with TRBJ2-4; D tentatively reads TRBD1 or TRBD2 (6 bases each). The germline V gene encodes CDR1 KGHSH and CDR2 LQKENI. Trimming left V 3 bases short and J 7 bases short, with 16 bases between. The CDR3 covers 15 residues. The CDR3 loop is CASSPGSGAPNIQYF. The CDR3 DNA follows: TGTGCCAGCTCACCCGGGTCGGGGGCCCCTAACATTCAGTACTTC. The full variable domain, in which reference TRBV18 and TRBJ2-4 provide the parts outside the CDR3, is NAGVMQNPRHLVRRRGQEARLRCSPMKGHSHVYWYRQLPEEGLKFMVYLQKENIIDESGMPKERFSAEFPKEGPSILRIQQVVRGDSAAYFCASSPGSGAPNIQYFGAGTRLSVL.

The chain is built from TRBV3-1 (or the pseudogene TRBV3-2) and TRBJ2-3; D gene ambiguous. V was trimmed by 1 base and J by 8 bases, leaving 10 bases between them. The V gene's germline CDR1 is LGHDT and CDR2 YNNKEL (reference sequence). This CDR3 is 13 amino acids long. DNA of the CDR3: TGTGCCAGCAGCCAAGGTCTGGGCGGTACGCAGTATTTT. It translates to CASSQGLGGTQYF.

V is TRBV9 and J is TRBJ2-1; 7 nucleotides match TRBD2. The J segment lost 7 bases and the V segment lost 4 bases, leaving 14 bases of the junction unmatched. Looked up from germline, CDR1 is SGDLS and CDR2 is YYNGEE. The CDR3 covers 16 residues. CDR3 region: CASSITSGLVANEQFF. The CDR3 DNA reads TGTGCCAGCAGCATAACTTCTGGACTAGTTGCAAATGAGCAGTTCTTC.

The genes are TRBV19 and TRBJ1-2; D not certain. In germline, CDR1 is LNHDA, CDR2 SQIVND (reference sequence). V was shortened by 3 bases and J by 4 bases, with 9 bases between the two germline ends. The CDR3 is 13 residues long. CDR3 sequence: CASSIGVGYGYTF. The CDR3 DNA sequence: TGTGCCAGTAGTATCGGGGTCGGCTATGGCTACACCTTC.

Here the CDR3 reads CASSLVDRNTEAFF. The DNA of the CDR3 is TGTGCCAGCAGCTTGGTGGACAGGAACACTGAAGCTTTCTTT. The chain links TRBV5-6 to TRBJ1-1; a possible D gene is TRBD1 (6 bases). The CDR3 is 14 residues long. The germline V and J ends were trimmed by 0 bases and 1 base, with 7 bases remaining between them. Germline lookup yields CDR1 SGHDT and CDR2 YYEEEE.

V usage is TRBV5-1 and J usage is TRBJ1-2; D remains unclear. CDR1 is SGHRS and CDR2 is YFSETQ in the germline V gene. V gave up 3 bases and J gave up 2 bases, with 11 bases separating them. This CDR3 comprises 14 residues. DNA for the CDR3: TGCGCCAGCAGCTCCGCCGTAGCGAACTATGGCTACACCTTC. Translated: CASSSAVANYGYTF. The variable domain in full, completed from reference TRBV5-1 and TRBJ1-2, reads KAGVTQTPRYLIKTRGQQVTLSCSPISGHRSVSWYQQTPGQGLQFLFEYFSETQRNKGNFPGRFSGRQFSNSRSEMNVSTLELGDSALYLCASSSAVANYGYTFGSGTRLTVV.

V usage is TRBV30 and J usage is TRBJ1-4; D is unresolved. In germline, CDR1 is GTSNPN, CDR2 SVGIG (reference sequence). This CDR3 is 11 amino acids long. Deletions cut 1 base from V and 15 bases from J, with 12 bases between. CDR3 sequence (DNA): TGTGCCTGGAGTGGGTCCTCCGGGATGTTTTTT. This codes for CAWSGSSGMFF.

The chain employs TRBV7-9 and TRBJ1-1; TRBD1 matches at 8 bases. V gave up 2 bases and J gave up 1 base; unmatched junction bases: 0. This CDR3 contains 14 residues. CDR1 SEHNR and CDR2 FQNEAQ come from the germline V gene (reference sequence). The CDR3: CASSLQGANTEAFF. DNA for the CDR3: TGTGCCAGCAGCTTACAGGGGGCGAACACTGAAGCTTTCTTT.

The chain joins TRBV27 to TRBJ1-1, with D unclear. The CDR3 has 14 residues. V was shortened by 3 bases and J by 0 bases, with 8 bases between the two germline ends. Germline CDR1 and CDR2: MNHEY and SMNVEV (reference sequence). The CDR3 is CASSFRHMNTEAFF. The CDR3 nucleotides read TGTGCCAGCAGTTTTAGACACATGAACACTGAAGCTTTCTTT.

V is TRBV19 and J is TRBJ2-5, with a possible D match to TRBD1 (6 bases). The germline CDR1 and CDR2 sequences are LNHDA and SQIVND (reference sequence). The germline V and J ends were trimmed by 5 bases and 4 bases, with 11 bases remaining between them. CDR3 length: 13 amino acids. The CDR3 is CASSETGSETQYF. The CDR3 DNA sequence: TGTGCCAGTAGTGAAACAGGGTCAGAGACCCAGTACTTC.